This paragraph covers one TCR beta chain sequence. This entry belongs to a study of blood T cell repertoires in COVID-19. CDR3 length: 13 amino acids. CDR1 and CDR2 from the germline V gene are SGHRS and YFSETQ. Trimming took 5 bases from V and 11 from J, leaving 19 bases between them. Original handling: How many nucleated cells were present was estimated from reference gene primer amplification. Only in-frame clones appear in the TCRdb table, and some are missing; sequencing was by immunoSEQ multiplex PCR. V and J calls plus clone size are reproduced from that table; the DNA served to infer D and trimming. The sample consists of approximately 100,000 clones, 80% to 90% of them appearing once.

The sequence was collected from a human donor with acute or convalescent COVID-19. The donor label of this sample is uncertain. The chain has TRBV5-1 and TRBJ1-1; the D is unclear. The sequenced sample consisted of peripheral blood. For the CDR3, the DNA is TGCGCCAGCAGTAGCGCCCCCCGGCAGGAGGCTTTCTTT. It is translated as CASSSAPRQEAFF.